The 3 T cell receptor beta chains in this list originate from one sample, sequenced in a study of CD8 T cells in Susac syndrome. With random hexamers, 0.5 to 1 ug RNA was reverse transcribed. TCRdb called the immunoSEQ multiplex PCR reads again in MiXCR, with one record for every CDR3 protein. The sample lists roughly 140,000 distinct CDR3 sequences, 90% to 96% occurring once. Sequencing was done on a sample of CD4+ T cells from PBMCs. All receptors come from a human donor with Susac syndrome.

V is TRBV18 and J is TRBJ2-1; 8 bases line up with TRBD1. CDR1 is KGHSH and CDR2 is LQKENI in the germline V gene. The CDR3 runs 14 residues. V was clipped by 6 bases and J by 5 bases; unmatched bases: 6. The CDR3 DNA is TGTGCCAGCTCCAGGACAGGGATTAACAATGAGCAGTTCTTC. This codes for CASSRTGINNEQFF.

The chain is built from TRBV12-3 or TRBV12-4 and TRBJ2-5; TRBD1 matches 9 bases. V gave up 3 bases and J gave up 3 bases; unmatched junction bases: 5. This CDR3 comprises 15 residues. CDR3 bases: TGTGCCAGCAGTTTCCGGAGGACAGGGGAAGAGACCCAGTACTTC. It yields the protein CASSFRRTGEETQYF.

This clonotype was seen only once. The CDR3 reads CASSVASGQNEKLFF. The CDR3 bases are TGTGCCAGCAGCGTAGCTTCAGGGCAGAATGAAAAACTGTTTTTT. J is TRBJ1-4 and V is TRBV9, with D possibly TRBD1 on 5 matching bases. V was cut by 0 bases and J by 5 bases, with 11 bases left in between. The CDR3 covers 15 residues. CDR1 SGDLS and CDR2 YYNGEE come from the germline V gene. Full variable domain (missing parts from reference TRBV9 and TRBJ1-4): DSGVTQTPKHLITATGQRVTLRCSPRSGDLSVYWYQQSLDQGLQFLIQYYNGEERAKGNILERFSAQQFPDLHSELNLSSLELGDSALYFCASSVASGQNEKLFFGSGTQLSVL.